This T cell receptor beta chain was identified during a study of PD-1 blockade in classical Hodgkin lymphoma. The study, taken as a whole, reports: Newly diagnosed and completely responding patients shared comparable baseline diversity.

The V gene's germline CDR1 is SGHVS and CDR2 FQNEAQ. After removal of 10 bases from V and 3 bases from J, the junction contained 8 bases not matched to a gene. The CDR3 extends over 13 amino acids. As for time point: cycle 4 day 1 (C4D1), after about 6 weeks of nivolumab. Exposure to brentuximab vedotin varied, and each patient had relapsed following autologous stem cell transplantation. The table came from immunoSEQ multiplex PCR; TCRdb's copy has only in-frame clones and leaves some out. The sample records tens of thousands of clones, about nine tenths being singletons. Turning to this clone: No antigen is known for it.

The source is a human donor with classical Hodgkin lymphoma. V is TRBV7-8 and J is TRBJ2-7; 8 nucleotides align to TRBD2. Sequencing used peripheral blood mononuclear cells (PBMCs), obtained before the fourth cycle of nivolumab. The CDR3: CATTPTSGYEQYF. The CDR3 DNA sequence: TGTGCCACTACTCCAACTAGCGGCTACGAGCAGTACTTC. Based on the CDR3 plus reference TRBV7-8 and TRBJ2-7, the full variable domain is GAGVSQSPRYKVAKRGQDVALRCDPISGHVSLFWYQQALGQGPEFLTYFQNEAQLDKSGLPSDRFFAERPEGSVSTLKIQRTQQEDSAVYLCATTPTSGYEQYFGPGTRLTVT.